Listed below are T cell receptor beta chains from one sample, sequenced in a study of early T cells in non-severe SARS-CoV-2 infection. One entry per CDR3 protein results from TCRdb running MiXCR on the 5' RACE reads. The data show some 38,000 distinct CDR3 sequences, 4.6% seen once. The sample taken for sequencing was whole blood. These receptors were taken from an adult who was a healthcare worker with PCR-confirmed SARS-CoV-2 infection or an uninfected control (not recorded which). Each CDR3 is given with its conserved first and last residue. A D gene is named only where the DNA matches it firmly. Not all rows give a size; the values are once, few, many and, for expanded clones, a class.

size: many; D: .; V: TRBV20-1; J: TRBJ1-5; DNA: TGCAGTGCTAGAGATAGCAATCAGCCCCAGCATTTT; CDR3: CSARDSNQPQHF
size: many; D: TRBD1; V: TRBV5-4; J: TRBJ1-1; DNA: TGTGCCAGCAGCATCGGGACAGGGGCGATGAACACTGAAGCTTTCTTT; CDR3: CASSIGTGAMNTEAFF
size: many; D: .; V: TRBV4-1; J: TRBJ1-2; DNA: TGCGCCAGCAGCCGCGATCGGGACACGAACTATGGCTACACCTTC; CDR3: CASSRDRDTNYGYTF
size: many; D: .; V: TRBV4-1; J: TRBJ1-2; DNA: TGCGCCAGCAGCCAAGCGGGGGAGCTTAACTATGGCTACACCTTC; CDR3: CASSQAGELNYGYTF
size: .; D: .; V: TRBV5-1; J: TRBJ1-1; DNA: TGCGCCAGCAGCTACTCTCCCATGAACACTGAAGCTTTCTTT; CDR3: CASSYSPMNTEAFF
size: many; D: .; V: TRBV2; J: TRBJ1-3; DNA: TGTGCCAGCAAAGACAGGAAAAACACCATATATTTT; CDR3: CASKDRKNTIYF
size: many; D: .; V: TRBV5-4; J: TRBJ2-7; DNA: TGTGCCAGCAGCTTGAGAGGGGGGGCAGATGAGCAGTACTTC; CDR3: CASSLRGGADEQYF
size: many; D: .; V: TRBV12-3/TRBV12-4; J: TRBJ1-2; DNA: TGTGCCAGCAGTTTACAGGGGCGCTATGGCTACACCTTC; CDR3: CASSLQGRYGYTF
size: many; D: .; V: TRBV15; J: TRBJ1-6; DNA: TGTGCCACCAGCAGAGAGATAAGTAATTCACCCCTCCACTTT; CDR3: CATSREISNSPLHF
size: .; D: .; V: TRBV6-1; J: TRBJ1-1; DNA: TGTGCCAGCAGTTATAGGGCGAACACTGAAGCTTTCTTT; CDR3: CASSYRANTEAFF
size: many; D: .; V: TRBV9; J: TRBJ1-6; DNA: TGTGCCAGCAGCGTAGAAGGGAACTCACCCCTCCACTTT; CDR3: CASSVEGNSPLHF
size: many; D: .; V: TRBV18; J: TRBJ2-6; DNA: TGTGCCAGCTCCCCCATTACCTCGTCTGGGGCCAACGTCCTGACTTTC; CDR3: CASSPITSSGANVLTF
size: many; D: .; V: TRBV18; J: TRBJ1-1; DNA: TGTGCCAGCTCATTTACACAGGGTGACACTGAAGCTTTCTTT; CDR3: CASSFTQGDTEAFF
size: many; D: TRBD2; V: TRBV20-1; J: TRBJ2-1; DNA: TGCAGTGCTAGACCGAGCACGACTAGCGGGGGGCTGAGCTCCTACAATGAGCAGTTCTTC; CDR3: CSARPSTTSGGLSSYNEQFF
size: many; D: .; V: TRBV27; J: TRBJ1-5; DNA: TGTGCCAGCAGTTTACGGGGGACAACATCGAGGAATCAGCCCCAGCATTTT; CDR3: CASSLRGTTSRNQPQHF
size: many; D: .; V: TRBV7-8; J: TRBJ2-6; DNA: TGTGCCAGCAGCACAACAGGGTACGGGGCCAACGTCCTGACTTTC; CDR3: CASSTTGYGANVLTF
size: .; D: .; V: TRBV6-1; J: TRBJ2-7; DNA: TGTGCCAGCACCCCATCCCGGGTTAGCTCCTACGAGCAGTACTTC; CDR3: CASTPSRVSSYEQYF
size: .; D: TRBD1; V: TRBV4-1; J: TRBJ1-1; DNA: TGCGCCAGCAGCCCACGGACGGGACAGGGGAACACTGAAGCTTTCTTT; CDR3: CASSPRTGQGNTEAFF
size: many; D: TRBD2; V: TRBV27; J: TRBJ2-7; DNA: TGTGCCAGCAGTTTCAGCGGGGCATACGAGCAGTACTTC; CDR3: CASSFSGAYEQYF
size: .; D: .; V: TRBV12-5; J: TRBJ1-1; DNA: TGTGCTAGTGGTTTGGACACCCAGAAAGCTTTCTTT; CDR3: CASGLDTQKAFF
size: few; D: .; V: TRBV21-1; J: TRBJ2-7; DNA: TGTGCCATTTCGGACAGGGGACTTCGATATAGCTACGAGCAGTACTTC; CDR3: CAISDRGLRYSYEQYF
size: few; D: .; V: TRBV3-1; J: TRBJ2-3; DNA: TGTGCCAGCAGCCGGACGGGGGGACAAGATACGCAGTATTTT; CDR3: CASSRTGGQDTQYF
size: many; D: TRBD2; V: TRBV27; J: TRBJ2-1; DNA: TGTGCCAGCAGTCTTAAGCGGGGGGGATACAATGAGCAGTTCTTC; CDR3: CASSLKRGGYNEQFF
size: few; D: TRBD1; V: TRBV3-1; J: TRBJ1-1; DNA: TGTGCCAGCAACCCCGGGACAGGGGGGACTGAAGCTTTCTTT; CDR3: CASNPGTGGTEAFF
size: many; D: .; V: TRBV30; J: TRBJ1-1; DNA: TGTGCCTGGACCTCCGTGGTAGGTGGCCGTGAAGCTTTCTTT; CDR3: CAWTSVVGGREAFF
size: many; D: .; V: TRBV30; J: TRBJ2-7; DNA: TGTGCCTGGAGCTCCGGGGCAACCTACGAGCAGTACTTC; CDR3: CAWSSGATYEQYF
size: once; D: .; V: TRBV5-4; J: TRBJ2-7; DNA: TGTGCCAGCACCCCCTCCGCCGGGTTAGGGGTCCCCGAGCAGTACTTC; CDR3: CASTPSAGLGVPEQYF
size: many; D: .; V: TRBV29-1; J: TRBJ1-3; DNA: TGCAGCGTTGAGTCGGCCGCTGGAAACACCATATATTTT; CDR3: CSVESAAGNTIYF
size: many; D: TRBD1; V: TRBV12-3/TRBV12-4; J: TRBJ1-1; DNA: TGTGCCAGCAGCAGGTTGCCGGGACAGGGTAGGTCTGAAGCTTTCTTT; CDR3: CASSRLPGQGRSEAFF
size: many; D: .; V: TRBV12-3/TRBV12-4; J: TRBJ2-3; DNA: TGTGCCAGCAGTCAGGGGCCGCTTCTCTCCACAGATACGCAGTATTTT; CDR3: CASSQGPLLSTDTQYF
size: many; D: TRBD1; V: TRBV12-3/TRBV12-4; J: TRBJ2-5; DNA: TGTGCCAGCAGTCCGGGACAGGGGGCAAAGACCCAGTACTTC; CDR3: CASSPGQGAKTQYF
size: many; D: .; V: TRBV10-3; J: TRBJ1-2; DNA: TGTGCCATCAGTGAGTCCGGCGGTCAGTATGGCTACACCTTC; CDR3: CAISESGGQYGYTF
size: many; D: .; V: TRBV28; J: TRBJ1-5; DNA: TGTGCCAGCAGTCCCCCGGGCAGGGAGCAGCCCCAGCATTTT; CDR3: CASSPPGREQPQHF
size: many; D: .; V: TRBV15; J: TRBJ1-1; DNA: TGTGCCACCAGCAGGGGGGGGGACGACACTGAAGCTTTCTTT; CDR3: CATSRGGDDTEAFF